Detailed here is one TCR beta chain. The sample belongs to a study of blood T cell repertoires in COVID-19. On the study more broadly: Acute and convalescent COVID-19 specimens originated in the United States, Italy and Spain. The analysed material was cDNA or gDNA that came from T cells, B-cell-depleted T cells, or PBMCs.

The V end lost 6 bases, the J end lost 0 bases, and 7 bases lay between the germline ends. The CDR3 contains 13 residues. The germline V gene encodes CDR1 SNHLY and CDR2 FYNNEI. Methods used by the authors: Amplification of reference gene primers was used by the study to estimate nucleated cell counts. The method was immunoSEQ multiplex PCR; TCRdb's version includes in-frame clones alone and lacks a portion of them. The V and J calls and clone size are taken from that table; D and trimming were inferred from the DNA. This table has roughly 86,000 clones, roughly 86% appearing once. The genes are TRBV2 and TRBJ2-3; possibly TRBD2 for D (6 bases). The sequencing input was peripheral blood. The receptor was derived from a man aged 50 to 59 with active or convalescent COVID-19. The DNA for the CDR3 is TGTGCCAGCAGCGGGGGTAGCACAGATACGCAGTATTTT. This codes for CASSGGSTDTQYF.